Sequencing of this T cell receptor (beta chain) was carried out in a study of T cells in Graves' hyperthyroidism and ophthalmopathy. Looking at the study overall: The initial diagnosis was the point when peripheral blood was collected, ahead of any treatment.

With 4 bases clipped from V and 5 bases from J, the junction kept 8 bases outside the gene matches. The CDR3 sequence is 14 residues long. What was amplified from RNA transcripts were TCR beta CDR3 regions. A first-round RT-PCR of the TCR CDR3 used the HTBI primer set. From the multiplex PCR reads, TCRdb called clonotypes with MiXCR, one entry per CDR3 protein. The sample contains hundreds of thousands of distinct CDR3 sequences, roughly 40% of which appear only once. This clonotype came up a few times. Source material: blood. This TCR was recovered from a man aged 18 to 30 with Graves' hyperthyroidism. This chain joins TRBV12-3 or TRBV12-4 and TRBJ2-7; 7 nucleotides line up with TRBD1. The CDR3 DNA reads as TGTGCCAGCAGTTACCTAGACAGGGCCGACGAGCAGTACTTC. It translates to CASSYLDRADEQYF.